The T cell receptor (beta chain) described here comes from a study of cytomegalovirus exposure and HLA in healthy donors. Study summary: Within an early data release were tens of millions of unique TCRs drawn from HLA-typed donors. Study-level results: Most TCR sequences proved rare, with some public TCRs found in many donors.

A word on this clone: As yet, its antigen is unknown.

60 Vbeta and 13 Jbeta primers were used in PCR. In the original analysis: Around 10 million shared chains were among around 80 million unique TCR beta chains counted in a later analysis. Data came from immunoSEQ multiplex PCR; TCRdb stores just in-frame clones and leaves some out. The V and J calls and clone size were taken over from that table, and D and trimming were inferred from the DNA. The sample shows 120,000 or so clones, around 66% of them seen only once. All donors participated as healthy donors of bone marrow. The length of the CDR3 is 14 residues. The germline V gene has CDR1 SNHLY and CDR2 FYNNEI. The V end lost 2 bases, the J end lost 0 bases, and 7 bases lay between the germline ends.

This receptor was taken from a middle-aged woman in good health and CMV-seropositive. Sequencing was carried out using PBMCs. This rearrangement joins TRBV2 to TRBJ2-5, with D tentatively TRBD2 (5 bases). This CDR3 reads CASSETRNQETQYF. The CDR3 DNA sequence: TGTGCCAGCAGTGAAACTAGAAACCAAGAGACCCAGTACTTC.